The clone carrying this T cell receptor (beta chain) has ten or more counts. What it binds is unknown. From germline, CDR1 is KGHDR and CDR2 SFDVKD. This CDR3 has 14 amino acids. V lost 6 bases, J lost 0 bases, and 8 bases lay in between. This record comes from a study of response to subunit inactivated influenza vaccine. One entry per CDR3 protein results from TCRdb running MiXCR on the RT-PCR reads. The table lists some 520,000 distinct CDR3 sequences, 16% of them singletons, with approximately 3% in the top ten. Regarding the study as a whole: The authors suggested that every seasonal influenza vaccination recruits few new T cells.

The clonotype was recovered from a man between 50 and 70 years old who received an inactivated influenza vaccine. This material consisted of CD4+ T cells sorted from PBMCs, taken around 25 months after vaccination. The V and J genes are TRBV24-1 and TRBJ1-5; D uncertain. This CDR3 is CATSQTSSNQPQHF. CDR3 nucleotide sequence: TGTGCCACCAGTCAGACATCTAGCAATCAGCCCCAGCATTTT.